The 29 T cell receptor beta chains listed next were all sequenced from one sample in a study of cytomegalovirus exposure and HLA in healthy donors. Clones were read by immunoSEQ multiplex PCR, and TCRdb kept only the in-frame ones, dropping some. The table has 250,000 or so clones, 80% to 90% seen once. Input material: PBMCs. Receptor source: a man younger than 30 in good health and CMV-seronegative.

The genes are TRBV5-1 and TRBJ2-7; 7 positions agree with TRBD2. The germline V gene encodes CDR1 SGHRS and CDR2 YFSETQ. The CDR3 is made up of 14 amino acids. J was trimmed by 4 bases and V by 3 bases; bases with no gene match: 7. The CDR3 loop reads CASSSERGNYEQYF. CDR3 coding DNA: TGCGCCAGCAGCTCTGAGCGGGGTAATTACGAGCAGTACTTC.

This clone has a single count. The DNA for the CDR3 is TGTGCCAGCAGCTCGAGAGCGAACACCGGGGAGCTGTTTTTT. Protein: CASSSRANTGELFF. This chain links TRBV7-9 with TRBJ2-2; D is uncertain. V gave up 4 bases and J gave up 0 bases, with 6 bases separating them. The CDR3 contains 14 residues. Germline V gene sequence: CDR1 SEHNR, CDR2 FQNEAQ (reference sequence).

This chain links TRBV7-2 with TRBJ2-3, with D uncertain. CDR3 size: 14 residues. Germline V gene sequence: CDR1 SGHTA, CDR2 FQGNSA. With 5 bases removed from V and 1 base from J, the gap between germline ends came to 10 bases. CDR3 protein: CASSISPGTDTQYF. CDR3 DNA: TGTGCCAGCAGCATAAGCCCTGGCACAGATACGCAGTATTTT.

The chain employs TRBV11-2 and TRBJ2-1, with TRBD2 identical over 12 bases. The ends lost 5 bases at V and 5 bases at J; junction bases unmatched: 4. Germline V CDR1 and CDR2: SGHAT, FQNNGV. CDR3 length: 15 amino acids. CDR3 sequence reads: CASSPRLAGDNEQFF. CDR3 DNA sequence: TGTGCCAGCAGCCCTCGACTAGCGGGAGACAATGAGCAGTTCTTC.

The gene calls are TRBV29-1 and TRBJ2-4, with D perhaps TRBD2 (5 bases). Deletions cut 3 bases from V and 8 bases from J, with 14 bases between. This CDR3 comprises 13 residues. Germline V lookup: CDR1 SQVTM, CDR2 ANQGSEA. The CDR3 bases are TGCAGCGTTGATTTGGCGGGCCGGGACATTCAGTACTTC. Amino acids: CSVDLAGRDIQYF.

The gene calls are TRBV7-2 and TRBJ1-1, with D possibly being TRBD1 (5 bases). The V and J ends lost 4 bases and 4 bases respectively, with 13 bases between them. The CDR3 sequence is 14 residues long. CDR1 is SGHTA and CDR2 is FQGNSA in the germline V gene. CDR3 sequence reads: CASSSPAGGTEAFF. For the CDR3, the DNA is TGTGCCAGCAGCTCCCCGGCGGGGGGCACTGAAGCTTTCTTT.

The chain employs TRBV7-2 and TRBJ1-5, with D unresolved. CDR3 length: 14 residues. The V and J ends lost 0 bases and 6 bases respectively, with 9 bases between them. Per germline, CDR1 SGHTA and CDR2 FQGNSA. This CDR3 reads CASSLAVSGQPQHF. The CDR3 DNA follows: TGTGCCAGCAGCTTAGCTGTAAGCGGTCAGCCCCAGCATTTT.

This clone was counted a single time. The gene calls are TRBV20-1 and TRBJ1-2; D might be TRBD1 (5 bases). From germline, CDR1 is DFQATT and CDR2 SNEGSKA (reference sequence). CDR3 length: 10 amino acids. The V end lost 5 bases, the J end lost 8 bases, and 9 bases lay between the germline ends. Here the CDR3 DNA reads TGCAGTGCTGGGACTAGGGGCTACACCTTC. Protein product: CSAGTRGYTF.

This chain uses TRBV6-5 with TRBJ1-2; 11 nucleotides line up with TRBD1. CDR1 MNHEY and CDR2 SVGAGI come from the germline V gene. The CDR3 is 13 residues long. J was trimmed by 8 bases and V by 4 bases; bases with no gene match: 3. CDR3 DNA sequence: TGTGCCAGCAGTTCGGACAGGGGGCTGGGCTACACCTTC. Residues: CASSSDRGLGYTF.

The chain joins TRBV30 to TRBJ2-3; D is unclear. The V gene's germline CDR1 is GTSNPN and CDR2 SVGIG (reference sequence). V lost 5 bases and J lost 5, with 11 bases in between. The CDR3 is 12 amino acids. CDR3 protein: CAWASQQDTQYF. The CDR3, as DNA: TGTGCCTGGGCTAGTCAGCAAGATACGCAGTATTTT.

The V and J genes are TRBV13 and TRBJ1-2; D possibly corresponds to TRBD1 (6 bases). V was trimmed by 5 bases and J by 5 bases, leaving 12 bases between them. Germline CDR1 PRHDT, CDR2 FYEKMQ (reference sequence). The CDR3 has 13 amino acids. CDR3 amino acids: CASSNSRGYGYTF. Here the CDR3 DNA reads TGTGCCAGCAGCAACTCCAGGGGTTATGGCTACACCTTC.

The chain joins TRBV11-3 to TRBJ2-3; 7 nucleotides line up with TRBD2. Germline assignment: CDR1 SGHNT and CDR2 YENEEA. The CDR3 runs to 15 residues. Trimming removed 6 bases from V and 1 base from J; junction bases left unmatched: 7. CDR3 DNA: TGTGCCAGCAGTCCTAATAGCGGGCGCACAGATACGCAGTATTTT. Amino acid sequence: CASSPNSGRTDTQYF.

The rearrangement joins TRBV15 to TRBJ2-7, with TRBD2 identical over 10 bases. The CDR3 has 18 amino acids. Looked up from germline, CDR1 is LNHNV and CDR2 is YYDKDF (reference sequence). V lost 1 base and J lost 4; bases outside the gene matches: 13. In DNA, the CDR3 is TGTGCCACCAGCAGAGTTAGCGGGGGGACCCCTTCTGAGTACGAGCAGTACTTC. As protein: CATSRVSGGTPSEYEQYF.

The genes are TRBV9 and TRBJ2-3; no definite D call. Looked up from germline, CDR1 is SGDLS and CDR2 is YYNGEE. V was cut by 4 bases and J by 11 bases, with 17 bases left in between. The CDR3 loop spans 13 amino acids. CDR3 sequence reads: CASSPRPGMRQYF. The DNA for the CDR3 is TGTGCCAGCAGCCCCCGACCAGGTATGAGGCAGTATTTT.

The rearrangement uses TRBV10-3 and TRBJ2-7; possible D gene TRBD2, 5 bases. From germline, CDR1 is ENHRY and CDR2 SYGVKD. This CDR3 contains 16 residues. The V end was cut by 0 bases, the J end by 6 bases, with 18 bases between. The CDR3 sequence: CAISESNTSGDSEQYF. The CDR3 DNA reads TGTGCCATCAGTGAGTCGAATACTAGTGGTGACTCCGAGCAGTACTTC.

V is TRBV25-1 and J is TRBJ1-2; no definite D call. Germline V gives CDR1 MGHDK, CDR2 SYGVNS. V lost 5 bases and J 8 bases, leaving 12 bases between the germline ends. CDR3 length: 12 amino acids. The CDR3 loop reads CASSWSPGGYTF. CDR3 sequence (DNA): TGTGCCAGCAGTTGGAGCCCGGGAGGCTACACCTTC.

The chain joins TRBV29-1 to TRBJ2-2; 9 nucleotides align to TRBD1. There are 13 residues in the CDR3. Germline loops: CDR1 SQVTM, CDR2 ANQGSEA. V shed 6 bases, J shed 6 bases, and the junction held 5 bases outside the gene matches. CDR3 sequence (DNA): TGCAGCGTGGTACAGGGGGCAGCCGGGGAGCTGTTTTTT. Protein sequence: CSVVQGAAGELFF.

This clone showed up just once. The rearrangement joins TRBV2 to TRBJ2-3; D uncertain. Germline V CDR1 and CDR2: SNHLY, FYNNEI. The CDR3 consists of 12 residues. The V end was cut by 6 bases, the J end by 9 bases, with 13 bases between. DNA of the CDR3: TGTGCCAGCAGCGGAGAGGCCATGACGCAGTATTTT. Encoded protein: CASSGEAMTQYF.

The V and J genes are TRBV27 and TRBJ1-1; TRBD1 matches at 9 bases. This CDR3 has 18 residues. The junction had 16 bases not matched to a gene; V was cut back by 8 bases and J by 0 bases. CDR1 MNHEY and CDR2 SMNVEV come from the germline V gene (reference sequence). Here the CDR3 reads CASRLAPGQGIMNTEAFF. CDR3 DNA: TGTGCCAGCCGCCTAGCACCGGGACAGGGTATAATGAACACTGAAGCTTTCTTT.

The V and J genes are TRBV9 and TRBJ2-1, with no clear D. Germline-derived CDR1 and CDR2 are SGDLS and YYNGEE. The germline V and J ends were trimmed by 4 bases and 3 bases, with 11 bases remaining between them. CDR3 length equals 14 residues. The CDR3 sequence: CASSPTPLYNEQFF. CDR3 nucleotide sequence: TGTGCCAGCAGCCCCACTCCCCTCTACAATGAGCAGTTCTTC.

This clone was counted a single time. DNA for the CDR3: TGTGCCAGCAGCTTAGGTGGCGGAGGAGTCACTGAAGCTTTCTTT. Amino acids: CASSLGGGGVTEAFF. J is TRBJ1-1 and V is TRBV7-9; unclear D gene. Germline lookup yields CDR1 SEHNR and CDR2 FQNEAQ (reference sequence). The CDR3 is made up of 15 amino acids. Trimming pared 1 base from V and 4 bases from J, leaving 13 bases between.

Notes on this clone: The identical CDR3 is also encoded by other nucleotide sequences in the sample. The chain has TRBV28 and TRBJ1-3, with D uncertain. The CDR3 consists of 14 residues. CDR1 is MDHEN, CDR2 SYDVKM, per germline. The germline V and J ends were trimmed by 4 bases and 0 bases, with 7 bases remaining between them. This CDR3 is CASSSRGSGNTIYF. The CDR3 coding sequence is TGTGCCAGCAGTTCGCGAGGCTCTGGAAACACCATATATTTT. Looking up the rest from reference TRBV28 and TRBJ1-3 gives the full variable domain: DVKVTQSSRYLVKRTGEKVFLECVQDMDHENMFWYRQDPGLGLRLIYFSYDVKMKEKGDIPEGYSVSREKKERFSLILESASTNQTSMYLCASSSRGSGNTIYFGEGSWLTVV.

The chain joins TRBV7-9 to TRBJ1-1, with 7 bases that match TRBD1. The germline CDR1 and CDR2 sequences are SEHNR and FQNEAQ (reference sequence). V lost 4 bases, J lost 7 bases, and 12 bases stayed unmatched. This CDR3 has 15 amino acids. CDR3 nucleotide sequence: TGTGCCAGCAGCTCCCCGACAGGGACTCTGGGTGAAGCTTTCTTT. It codes for CASSSPTGTLGEAFF.

The chain combines TRBV6-1 with TRBJ2-4; perhaps TRBD2 as D (6 bases). Per the germline V gene, CDR1 is MNHNS and CDR2 is SASEGT. The CDR3 contains 13 residues. The ends were cut back, 6 bases at V and 5 bases at J, with 11 bases in the middle. CDR3 in amino acids: CASRRPGENIQYF. Written as DNA, the CDR3 is TGTGCCAGCAGACGGCCGGGAGAAAACATTCAGTACTTC.

The chain couples TRBV27 to TRBJ2-7; 7 bases match TRBD2. The length of the CDR3 is 16 residues. The junction had 16 bases not matched to a gene; V was cut back by 8 bases and J by 3 bases. Germline V gene sequence: CDR1 MNHEY, CDR2 SMNVEV (reference sequence). The CDR3 nucleotides read TGTGCCAGCCGATCCTCTCGCGGGGGAAACCTCTACGAGCAGTACTTC. Residues: CASRSSRGGNLYEQYF.

This clone appeared a few times. This chain joins TRBV6-5 and TRBJ1-1; possible D gene TRBD1, 5 bases. This CDR3 contains 13 residues. The V end was cut by 7 bases, the J end by 0 bases, with 9 bases between. Germline loops: CDR1 MNHEY, CDR2 SVGAGI. The CDR3 protein is CASTRQLNTEAFF. CDR3 bases: TGTGCCAGCACCAGACAGTTGAACACTGAAGCTTTCTTT.

The gene calls are TRBV5-1 and TRBJ2-1; D gene ambiguous. V dropped 1 base and J dropped 9 bases, with 5 bases sitting between them. The CDR3 runs to 11 residues. From germline, CDR1 is SGHRS and CDR2 YFSETQ. CDR3 DNA: TGCGCCAGCAGCTTGTCGTTTGAGCAGTTCTTC. Its protein is CASSLSFEQFF.

This clone was observed a few times. The chain recombines TRBV7-3 with TRBJ2-3; no clear D. Germline V lookup: CDR1 SGHTA, CDR2 FQGTGA. V gave up 2 bases and J gave up 6 bases, with 9 bases separating them. This CDR3 region has 13 residues. The CDR3 here is CASSLGPVDTQYF. The CDR3 DNA sequence: TGTGCCAGCAGCTTAGGTCCGGTTGATACGCAGTATTTT.

This clone was found a few times. The CDR3 is CASSLLREYGELFF. The CDR3 nucleotides are TGTGCCAGCAGTTTACTTCGGGAGTACGGGGAGCTGTTTTTT. The gene calls are TRBV28 and TRBJ2-2, with D tentatively TRBD2 (6 bases). Trimming stripped 2 bases from V and 7 bases from J, with 11 bases between. CDR3 length: 14 amino acids. CDR1 and CDR2 from the germline V gene are MDHEN and SYDVKM.